The next 14 T cell receptor beta chains were all read from a single sample in a study of blood T cells in healthy people across ages. With a J-beta primer mix and a sample-barcoded 5' primer, a second PCR ran about 7 to 12 cycles. TCRdb independently ran MiXCR on the 5' RACE reads; one entry per CDR3 protein. Among 1.5 million to 2 million distinct CDR3 sequences listed, about 49% were seen once. Sequencing was done on a sample of blood. The receptors derive from a woman aged 40 to 55 in good health.

J is TRBJ1-5 and V is TRBV7-9; D is possibly TRBD1 (5 bases). V was clipped by 3 bases and J by 4 bases, with 13 bases between them. The CDR3 consists of 15 residues. CDR1 and CDR2 from the germline V gene are SEHNR and FQNEAQ (reference sequence). Here the CDR3 reads CASSFGTDVNQPQHF. CDR3 nucleotide sequence: TGTGCCAGCAGCTTCGGGACCGACGTTAATCAGCCCCAGCATTTT.

The V gene is TRBV5-1, the J gene TRBJ2-4; perhaps TRBD1 as D (6 bases). The CDR3 totals 15 residues. Trimming cost V 4 bases and J 1 base, with 12 bases left between them. Germline V gives CDR1 SGHRS, CDR2 YFSETQ. The chain's CDR3 is CASSPDQGAKNIQYF. CDR3 sequence (DNA): TGCGCCAGCAGCCCTGACCAGGGGGCCAAAAACATTCAGTACTTC.

This clonotype was picked up a small number of times. The chain employs TRBV18 and TRBJ2-5, with a tentative D call TRBD1 (6 bases). With 3 bases removed from V and 3 bases from J, the gap between germline ends came to 11 bases. This CDR3 region has 14 residues. Germline CDR1 KGHSH, CDR2 LQKENI. The CDR3: CASSPSGAEETQYF. CDR3 nucleotides: TGTGCCAGCTCACCCTCAGGGGCAGAAGAGACCCAGTACTTC.

Here the CDR3 reads CASSQENGETQYF. The CDR3 DNA sequence: TGTGCCAGCAGCCAAGAAAACGGAGAGACCCAGTACTTC. The gene calls are TRBV14 and TRBJ2-5, with D unresolved. Trimming cost V 0 bases and J 4 bases, with 6 bases left between them. The length of the CDR3 is 13 residues. Germline V lookup: CDR1 SGHDN, CDR2 FVKESK.

The chain couples TRBV6-5 to TRBJ1-5; D is unresolved. The CDR3 totals 14 residues. Trimming removed 5 bases at V and 9 bases at J, with 17 bases between. Germline V gives CDR1 MNHEY, CDR2 SVGAGI. The CDR3 is CASSPDGRIRPQHF. The CDR3, as DNA: TGTGCCAGCAGTCCGGACGGTAGGATTCGGCCCCAGCATTTT.

This chain uses TRBV20-1 with TRBJ2-3; the match to TRBD2 covers 7 bases. V gave up 6 bases and J gave up 0 bases; unmatched junction bases: 9. Germline V lookup: CDR1 DFQATT, CDR2 SNEGSKA (reference sequence). The CDR3 spans 15 residues. The CDR3 coding sequence is TGCAGTGCCACCCGCGGGGGAATTAGCACAGATACGCAGTATTTT. Amino acid sequence: CSATRGGISTDTQYF.

As DNA, the CDR3 is TGTGCCAGCAGCTCAACGCAGGCAGCCCATGCAACTAATGAAAAACTGTTTTTT. Translation: CASSSTQAAHATNEKLFF. This chain joins TRBV4-2 and TRBJ1-4, with D unclear. V lost 5 bases to trimming and J lost 0 bases, with 19 bases between them. The CDR3 consists of 18 residues. Germline lookup yields CDR1 LGHNA and CDR2 YNFKEQ.

The chain has TRBV15 and TRBJ2-3; perhaps TRBD2 as D (7 bases). CDR3 length: 16 amino acids. With 3 bases removed from V and 2 bases from J, the gap between germline ends came to 15 bases. Germline assignment: CDR1 LNHNV and CDR2 YYDKDF (reference sequence). As DNA, the CDR3 is TGTGCCACCAGCAGCGTCCAGGGGAGGGACACAGATACGCAGTATTTT. Translating gives CATSSVQGRDTDTQYF.

Only a few counts were recorded for this clonotype. The chain links TRBV3-1 to TRBJ2-1; D may match TRBD1 or TRBD2 (5 bases each). Trimming left V 4 bases short and J 3 bases short, with 16 bases between. Germline CDR1 and CDR2: LGHDT and YNNKEL (reference sequence). The CDR3 runs to 16 residues. The DNA for the CDR3 is TGTGCCAGCAGCCTCAGACGGGGCCCTTTCTACAATGAGCAGTTCTTC. Amino acids: CASSLRRGPFYNEQFF.

The chain is built from TRBV4-3 and TRBJ1-2; perhaps TRBD1 as D (6 bases). The CDR3 spans 16 residues. V lost 8 bases and J lost 5, with 24 bases in between. CDR1 and CDR2 (germline): LGHNA, YSLEER. This CDR3 is CASSFARDKAPYGYTF. The CDR3 bases are TGCGCCAGCTCTTTTGCACGGGACAAGGCCCCGTATGGCTACACCTTC.

The rearrangement uses TRBV4-3 and TRBJ1-2, with D maybe TRBD1 (5 bases). Germline loops: CDR1 LGHNA, CDR2 YSLEER. V was shortened by 5 bases and J by 2 bases, with 18 bases between the two germline ends. This CDR3 has 16 residues. The CDR3 reads CASSWTDGAVNYGYTF. CDR3 DNA sequence: TGCGCCAGCAGCTGGACCGACGGGGCAGTCAACTATGGCTACACCTTC.

The V call is TRBV2, the J call TRBJ2-3; D not resolved. The CDR3 length is 13 residues. From germline, CDR1 is SNHLY and CDR2 FYNNEI. The ends were cut back, 0 bases at V and 2 bases at J, with 3 bases in the middle. CDR3 DNA: TGTGCCAGCAGTGAAGCGTTCACAGATACGCAGTATTTT. Protein: CASSEAFTDTQYF. Full variable domain (remainder filled in from reference TRBV2 and TRBJ2-3): EPEVTQTPSHQVTQMGQEVILRCVPISNHLYFYWYRQILGQKVEFLVSFYNNEISEKSEIFDDQFSVERPDGSNFTLKIRSTKLEDSAMYFCASSEAFTDTQYFGPGTRLTVL.

The chain couples TRBV4-3 to TRBJ2-5; 9 bases match TRBD2. The J call may not be correct, given that the DNA end is closer to TRBJ2-7. The CDR3 has 15 residues. The germline V gene encodes CDR1 LGHNA and CDR2 YSLEER. CDR3 protein: CASSRDLAGSYEQYF. As DNA, the CDR3 is TGCGCCAGCAGCCGTGACCTAGCGGGGTCATACGAGCAGTACTTC.

This clonotype appeared a few times. The chain combines TRBV12-3 or TRBV12-4 with TRBJ2-3; tentative D call: TRBD2 (5 bases). The V gene lost 2 bases and the J gene lost 8 bases, with 20 bases spanning the gap. The CDR3 spans 16 residues. CDR3 amino acids: CASSLRLAGTFGTQYF. The CDR3 DNA reads TGTGCCAGCAGTTTAAGGCTAGCCGGAACGTTTGGTACGCAGTATTTT.